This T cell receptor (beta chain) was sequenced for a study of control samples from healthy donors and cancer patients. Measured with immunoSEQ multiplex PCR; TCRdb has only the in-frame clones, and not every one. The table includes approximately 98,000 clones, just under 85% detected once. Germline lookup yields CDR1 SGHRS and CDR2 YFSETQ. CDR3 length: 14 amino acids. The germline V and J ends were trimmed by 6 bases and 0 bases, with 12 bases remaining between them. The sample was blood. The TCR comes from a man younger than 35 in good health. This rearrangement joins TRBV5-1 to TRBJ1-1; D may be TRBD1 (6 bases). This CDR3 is CASTGGLLNTEAFF. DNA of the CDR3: TGCGCCAGCACCGGGGGGCTCTTGAACACTGAAGCTTTCTTT.